The T cell receptor beta chain under discussion was sequenced for a study of post-analysis software for immune sequencing data. Findings of the study overall: Samples made in the same batch grouped tightly together by F measure. The normalized Chao1 diversity of multiple sclerosis patients was significantly lower than that of controls. Roughly 5 TRBV segments (TRBV5-6, TRBV5-1 and TRBV20-1 among them) occurred more frequently in patients than in controls.

The CDR3 is made up of 13 amino acids. Germline V gene sequence: CDR1 SEHNR, CDR2 FQNEAQ (reference sequence). Each TCR beta cDNA library carried unique molecular identifiers. The yield from around 1 to 10 million T cells was approximately 500,000 cDNA molecules in total. From the PCR reads, TCRdb called clonotypes with MiXCR, one entry per CDR3 protein. The sample has approximately 770,000 distinct CDR3 sequences; around 42% are singletons. Worth noting for this clonotype: The antigen is unknown.

The sequence was collected from a girl between 5 and 17 years old with multiple sclerosis. Sequencing was performed on blood. The chain links TRBV7-9 to TRBJ2-5; no definite D call. The DNA end favors TRBJ2-7, so the J call may be wrong. The CDR3, as DNA: TGTGCCAGCAGCCCAAAACAATTCTACGAGCAGTACTTC. Translating gives CASSPKQFYEQYF.